This TCR beta chain was retrieved from a study of blood T cells in healthy people across ages. Study context: In model experiments, template switching was able to capture about one barcoded beta molecule for every two T cells that were present. Findings of the study overall: Diversity was higher, and naive CD4+ cells more numerous, in long-lived donors than in aged donors. Observed TCR beta diversity per million T cells went down as age went up. This fall followed a roughly linear course with age.

A second PCR, run for roughly 7 to 11 cycles, used a sample-barcoded 5' primer plus a J-beta primer mix. TCRdb itself ran the 5' RACE reads through MiXCR, one entry per CDR3 protein. The sample contains about a million distinct CDR3 sequences, around two fifths of which appear only once. This clonotype was seen a few times. Its specificity is unknown. Isolating PBMCs gave at least 6 million of these cells per sample. Germline V gives CDR1 SGHDT, CDR2 YYEEEE. V lost 1 base, J lost 3 bases, and 10 bases lay in between. The CDR3 sequence is 14 residues long. Material for sequencing was blood. The TCR originated in a man aged 18 to 29 in good health. The rearrangement uses TRBV5-6 and TRBJ1-1; D possibly corresponds to TRBD1 (5 bases). The CDR3 here is CASSLTGRYTEAFF. Written as DNA, the CDR3 is TGTGCCAGCAGCTTGACAGGTCGTTACACTGAAGCTTTCTTT. The whole variable domain, remainder taken from reference TRBV5-6 and TRBJ1-1, is DAGVTQSPTHLIKTRGQQVTLRCSPKSGHDTVSWYQQALGQGPQFIFQYYEEEERQRGNFPDRFSGHQFPNYSSELNVNALLLGDSALYLCASSLTGRYTEAFFGQGTRLTVV.